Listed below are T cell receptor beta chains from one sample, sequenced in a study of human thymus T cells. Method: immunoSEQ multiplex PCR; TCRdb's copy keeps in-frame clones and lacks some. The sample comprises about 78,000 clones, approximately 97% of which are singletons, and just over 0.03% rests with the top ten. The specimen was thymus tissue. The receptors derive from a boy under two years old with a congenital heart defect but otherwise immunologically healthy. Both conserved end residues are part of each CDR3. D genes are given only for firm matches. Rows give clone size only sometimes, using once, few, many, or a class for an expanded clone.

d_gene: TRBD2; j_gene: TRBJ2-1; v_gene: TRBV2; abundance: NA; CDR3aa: CASRVAGGLYNEQFF; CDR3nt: TGTGCCAGCAGGGTAGCGGGGGGGCTCTACAATGAGCAGTTCTTC
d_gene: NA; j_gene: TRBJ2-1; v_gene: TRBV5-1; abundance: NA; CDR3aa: CASSLMRDNEQFF; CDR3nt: TGCGCCAGCAGCTTGATGCGGGACAATGAGCAGTTCTTC
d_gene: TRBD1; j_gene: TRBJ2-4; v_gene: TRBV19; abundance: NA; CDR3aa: CASITPQGDGKNIQYF; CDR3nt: TGTGCCTCAATTACTCCACAGGGGGACGGCAAAAACATTCAGTACTTC
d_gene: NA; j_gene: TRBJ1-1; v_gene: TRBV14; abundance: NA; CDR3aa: CASSQDGQSRTPHSNTEAFF; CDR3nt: TGTGCCAGCAGCCAAGACGGGCAGAGTCGAACCCCCCACTCAAACACTGAAGCTTTCTTT
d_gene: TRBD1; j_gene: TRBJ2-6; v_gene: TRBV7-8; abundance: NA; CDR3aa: CASSFPQGEDSGANVLTF; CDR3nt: TGTGCCAGCAGCTTTCCACAGGGGGAGGACTCTGGGGCCAACGTCCTGACTTTC
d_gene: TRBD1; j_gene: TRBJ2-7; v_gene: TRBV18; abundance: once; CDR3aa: CASSPGTGGRAYEQYF; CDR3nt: TGTGCCAGCTCCCCAGGGACAGGGGGTAGGGCCTACGAGCAGTACTTC
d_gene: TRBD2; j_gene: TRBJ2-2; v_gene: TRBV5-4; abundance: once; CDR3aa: CASSPGTSGGARTGELFF; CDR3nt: TGTGCCAGCAGCCCAGGGACTAGCGGGGGGGCGAGGACCGGGGAGCTGTTTTTT
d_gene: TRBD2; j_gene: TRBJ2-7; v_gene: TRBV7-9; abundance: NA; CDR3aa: CASSYLAGDRYEQYF; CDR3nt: TGTGCCAGCAGCTACCTAGCGGGAGACCGCTACGAGCAGTACTTC
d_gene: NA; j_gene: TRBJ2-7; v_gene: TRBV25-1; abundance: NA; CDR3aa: CASRPWGTGRYEQYF; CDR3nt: TGTGCCAGCAGACCTTGGGGGACGGGACGCTACGAGCAGTACTTC
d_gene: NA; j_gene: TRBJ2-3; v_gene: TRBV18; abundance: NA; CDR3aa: CASFFQGLSTDTQYF; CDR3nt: TGTGCCAGCTTTTTCCAAGGTCTTAGCACAGATACGCAGTATTTT
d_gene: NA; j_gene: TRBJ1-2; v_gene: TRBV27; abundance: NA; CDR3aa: CASSPTVPKFDGYTF; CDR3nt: TGTGCCAGCAGCCCGACAGTCCCCAAATTCGATGGCTACACCTTC
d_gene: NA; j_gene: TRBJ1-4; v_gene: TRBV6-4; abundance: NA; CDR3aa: CASSLDRGEKLFF; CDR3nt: TGTGCCAGCAGTCTCGACCGTGGTGAAAAACTGTTTTTT
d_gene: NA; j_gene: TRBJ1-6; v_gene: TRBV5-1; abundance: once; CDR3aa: CASSKALSNSPLHF; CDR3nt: TGCGCCAGCAGCAAGGCCCTGTCTAATTCACCCCTCCACTTT
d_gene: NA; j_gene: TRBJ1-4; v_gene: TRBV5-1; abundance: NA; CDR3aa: CASSAREGVWTNEKLFF; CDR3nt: TGCGCCAGCAGCGCCAGGGAGGGGGTGTGGACTAATGAAAAACTGTTTTTT
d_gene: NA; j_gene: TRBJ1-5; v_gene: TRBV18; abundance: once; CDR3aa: CASSPPGRDKIPPNQPQHF; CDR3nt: TGTGCCAGCTCACCACCAGGCCGGGACAAAATCCCTCCTAATCAGCCCCAGCATTTT
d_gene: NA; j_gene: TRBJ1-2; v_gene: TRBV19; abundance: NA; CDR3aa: CASTTRLGVFYGYTF; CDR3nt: TGTGCCAGTACTACCAGGCTAGGGGTCTTCTATGGCTACACCTTC
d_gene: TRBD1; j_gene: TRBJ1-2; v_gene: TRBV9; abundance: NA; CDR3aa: CASSVPRQGITF; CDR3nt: TGTGCCAGCAGCGTCCCCAGACAGGGGATCACCTTC